The 22 T cell receptor beta chains in this list originate from one sample, sequenced in a study of T-cell memory formation after mild COVID-19. TCRdb used MiXCR to reprocess the 5' RACE reads, holding one entry per CDR3 protein. The table records a few hundred thousand distinct CDR3 sequences, 15% to 20% of them present only once. The sequenced sample was PBMCs or a T cell subset sorted from them (not recorded which). These receptor sequences come from a young man who had mild COVID-19 (a few samples of this study predate the infection). Cell type and time point are not known.

The chain combines TRBV3-1 with TRBJ1-2; D remains unclear. From germline, CDR1 is LGHDT and CDR2 YNNKEL (reference sequence). The CDR3 totals 13 residues. V was pared by 4 bases and J by 2 bases, with 8 bases between. CDR3 DNA: TGTGCCAGCAGCCGAAGTCACAACTATGGCTACACCTTC. Amino acids: CASSRSHNYGYTF.

This clonotype appeared a few times. The chain has TRBV6-2 or TRBV6-3 and TRBJ2-5; the match to TRBD2 covers 9 bases. The V gene end was trimmed by 8 bases and the J gene end by 4 bases; junction bases not matched to a gene: 8. The CDR3 sequence is 14 residues long. CDR1 is MNHEY, CDR2 SVGEGT, per germline. In nucleotides, the CDR3 is TGTGCCAGCCTCGCGGGGGGGCCCGGAGAGACCCAGTACTTC. Translation gives CASLAGGPGETQYF.

This chain connects TRBV20-1 to TRBJ2-7; D is uncertain. The CDR3 length is 13 residues. Between the trimmed V and J ends, which lost 1 base and 2 bases, there was a span of 9 bases. Looked up from germline, CDR1 is DFQATT and CDR2 is SNEGSKA (reference sequence). The CDR3, as DNA: TGCAGTGCTAGAGTTGGGGTGACCTACGAGCAGTACGTC. Its protein product is CSARVGVTYEQYV.

The chain employs TRBV6-2 or TRBV6-3 and TRBJ1-5, with D unresolved. The CDR3 spans 11 residues. V was pared by 6 bases and J by 3 bases, with 3 bases between. Per germline, CDR1 MNHEY and CDR2 SVGEGT. The CDR3 reads CASSPNQPQHF. CDR3 in DNA: TGTGCCAGCAGCCCCAATCAGCCCCAGCATTTT.

The gene calls are TRBV7-9 and TRBJ2-3; D possibly corresponds to TRBD2 (5 bases). This CDR3 is 15 amino acids long. Trimming pared 5 bases from V and 2 bases from J, leaving 14 bases between. Germline values: CDR1 SEHNR, CDR2 FQNEAQ (reference sequence). The CDR3 DNA reads as TGTGCCAGCAGCCATGTCGAGGGCCTCACAGATACGCAGTATTTT. This sequence encodes CASSHVEGLTDTQYF.

The V gene is TRBV6-6, the J gene TRBJ2-7; 11 positions match TRBD1. V dropped 2 bases and J dropped 7; count of bases not matched to a gene: 13. This CDR3 comprises 17 residues. The germline CDR1 and CDR2 sequences are MNHNY and SVGAGI (reference sequence). The DNA of the CDR3 is TGTGCCAGCAGTTACCACGGGACAGGGGGGACCTCTAGGGAGCAGTACTTC. This encodes CASSYHGTGGTSREQYF.

This clonotype was counted at least ten times. The genes are TRBV2 and TRBJ2-7; D uncertain. Per the germline V gene, CDR1 is SNHLY and CDR2 is FYNNEI. The CDR3 consists of 12 residues. V was trimmed by 6 bases and J by 3 bases, leaving 9 bases between them. Here the CDR3 reads CASSQDIYEQYF. The CDR3 DNA follows: TGTGCCAGCAGCCAAGACATCTACGAGCAGTACTTC.

This clonotype has a handful of counts. V is TRBV6-2 or TRBV6-3 and J is TRBJ2-7; the D is unclear. CDR3 length: 15 residues. The germline V gene has CDR1 MNHEY and CDR2 SVGEGT. Trimming pared 0 bases from V and 5 bases from J, leaving 14 bases between. For the CDR3, the DNA is TGTGCCAGCAGTTACTCGTCACGCCCCCCCGACGAGCAGTACTTC. Amino acid sequence: CASSYSSRPPDEQYF.

This clonotype was picked up many times. The chain is built from TRBV5-1 and TRBJ2-7; D is undetermined. Germline V gives CDR1 SGHRS, CDR2 YFSETQ. This CDR3 contains 11 residues. The germline V and J ends were trimmed by 0 bases and 3 bases, with 1 base remaining between them. CDR3 protein: CASSLDYEQYF. In nucleotides, the CDR3 is TGCGCCAGCAGCTTGGACTACGAGCAGTACTTC.

The chain employs TRBV7-9 and TRBJ2-5; 13 bases match TRBD2. With V trimmed by 4 bases and J by 5 bases, 4 bases remained unmatched. From germline, CDR1 is SEHNR and CDR2 FQNEAQ (reference sequence). The CDR3 runs 15 residues. The CDR3, as DNA: TGTGCCAGCAGCTCGGGACTAGCGGGGCGTGAGACCCAGTACTTC. Translation gives CASSSGLAGRETQYF.

J is TRBJ1-1 and V is TRBV5-1; no clear D gene. In germline, CDR1 is SGHRS, CDR2 YFSETQ. The V and J ends lost 2 bases and 6 bases respectively, with 17 bases between them. CDR3 length: 15 residues. The CDR3 nucleotides read TGCGCCAGCAGCTTCCGAACCTCCCAAGGCGCTGAAGCTTTCTTT. Translated, it gives CASSFRTSQGAEAFF.

The chain carries TRBV5-1 and TRBJ1-6; weak D call: TRBD1 (6 bases). Germline lookup yields CDR1 SGHRS and CDR2 YFSETQ. The CDR3 runs 14 residues. V was cut by 3 bases and J by 6 bases, with 10 bases left in between. The CDR3 is CASSSGQTNSPLHF. CDR3 nucleotides: TGCGCCAGCAGCTCGGGACAAACTAATTCACCCCTCCACTTT. Using reference TRBV5-1 and TRBJ1-6 for the parts outside the CDR3, the full variable domain is KAGVTQTPRYLIKTRGQQVTLSCSPISGHRSVSWYQQTPGQGLQFLFEYFSETQRNKGNFPGRFSGRQFSNSRSEMNVSTLELGDSALYLCASSSGQTNSPLHFGNGTRLTVT.

This clonotype was seen at least ten times. The chain links TRBV3-1 to TRBJ2-4; 12 nucleotides agree with TRBD2. V shed 4 bases, J shed 6 bases, and the junction held 10 bases outside the gene matches. The CDR3 covers 17 residues. The germline gives CDR1 LGHDT, CDR2 YNNKEL (reference sequence). CDR3 nucleotides: TGTGCCAGCAGCCGAGATGGACTAGCGGGGAGGGGAAACATTCAGTACTTC. Its translation is CASSRDGLAGRGNIQYF. Full variable domain (missing parts from reference TRBV3-1 and TRBJ2-4): DTAVSQTPKYLVTQMGNDKSIKCEQNLGHDTMYWYKQDSKKFLKIMFSYNNKELIINETVPNRFSPKSPDKAHLNLHINSLELGDSAVYFCASSRDGLAGRGNIQYFGAGTRLSVL.

The rearrangement joins TRBV7-2 to TRBJ2-7; D tentatively reads TRBD1 or TRBD2 (5 bases each). Trimming pared 1 base from V and 7 bases from J, leaving 11 bases between. Germline V gene data show CDR1 as SGHTA and CDR2 as FQGNSA. CDR3 length equals 13 residues. The CDR3 DNA sequence: TGTGCCAGCAGCTTAGAATGGGGGATAGAGCAGTACGTC. The encoded protein is CASSLEWGIEQYV.

The chain combines TRBV15 with TRBJ2-1; 9 positions agree with TRBD1. The length of the CDR3 is 16 residues. Trimming cost V 3 bases and J 8 bases; bases outside gene matches: 11. The germline CDR1 and CDR2 sequences are LNHNV and YYDKDF (reference sequence). In DNA, the CDR3 is TGTGCCACCAGCAGCCCACCGGGACAGGGTTTTGATGAGCAGTTCTTC. It yields the protein CATSSPPGQGFDEQFF.

This CDR3 reads CASTNQGANYGYTF. DNA for the CDR3: TGTGCCAGCACCAACCAGGGGGCGAATTATGGCTACACCTTC. The chain joins TRBV2 to TRBJ1-2, with TRBD1 matching over 8 bases. The CDR3 is made up of 14 amino acids. Germline V gives CDR1 SNHLY, CDR2 FYNNEI. The trim removed 7 bases at V and 5 bases at J, leaving 9 bases unmatched.

This clonotype was seen repeatedly, ten times or more. The CDR3 reads CATGQPRETQYF. The CDR3 DNA reads TGTGCCACGGGACAGCCCAGGGAGACCCAGTACTTC. V and J are TRBV10-3 and TRBJ2-5; 7 nucleotides agree with TRBD1. This CDR3 spans 12 amino acids. J lost 5 bases, V lost 10 bases, and 7 bases had no gene match. CDR1 and CDR2 from the germline V gene are ENHRY and SYGVKD.

This clonotype has a single count. V usage is TRBV12-3 or TRBV12-4 and J usage is TRBJ2-3, with D tentatively TRBD2 (6 bases). Deletions cut 3 bases from V and 1 base from J, with 14 bases between. The CDR3 has 16 amino acids. CDR3 DNA: TGTGCCAGCAGTTTGGTAGGAGGGCGGGGCACAGATACGCAGTATTTT. As protein: CASSLVGGRGTDTQYF.

In its sample, this clonotype was seen once. Germline and junction disagree at one end, which may indicate a read error. This chain connects TRBV24-1 to TRBJ2-7; 12 bases match TRBD1. Germline CDR1 reads KGHDR; CDR2 reads SFDVKD. CDR3 length: 16 residues. The CDR3 loop reads CATSVHSGQGASEQYF. The CDR3 DNA reads TGTGCAACCAGTGTCCATTCGGGACAGGGGGCCTCCGAGCAGTACTTC.

The CDR3 is CATSDMNRDTQETQYF. CDR3 nucleotides: TGTGCCACCAGTGATATGAACCGGGACACCCAAGAGACCCAGTACTTC. The genes are TRBV24-1 and TRBJ2-5; TRBD1 is a possible D gene (6 bases). The length of the CDR3 is 16 residues. The V end lost 3 bases, the J end lost 1 base, and 14 bases lay between the germline ends. CDR1 KGHDR and CDR2 SFDVKD come from the germline V gene.

This clonotype was detected a few times. V usage is TRBV6-5 and J usage is TRBJ1-2, with 8 nucleotides matching TRBD1. V gave up 0 bases and J gave up 4 bases; unmatched junction bases: 10. CDR1 MNHEY and CDR2 SVGAGI come from the germline V gene. The CDR3 has 17 amino acids. The CDR3: CASSYSNTGGIRYGYTF. DNA for the CDR3: TGTGCCAGCAGTTACTCGAATACAGGGGGTATCCGCTATGGCTACACCTTC.

The genes are TRBV4-1 and TRBJ2-3; unclear D gene. Trimming shortened V by 2 bases and J by 4 bases, and 10 bases separated the two germline ends. CDR1 is MGHRA, CDR2 YSYEKL, per germline. CDR3 length: 14 amino acids. The DNA of the CDR3 is TGCGCCAGCAGCCAAAGGGCGAGTCCAGATACGCAGTATTTT. Translation gives CASSQRASPDTQYF.